These 23 T cell receptor beta chains share one sample of origin, sequenced in a study of cytomegalovirus exposure and HLA in healthy donors. Amplification used 60 Vbeta primers and 13 Jbeta primers. Assay: immunoSEQ multiplex PCR; the TCRdb copy retains only in-frame clones and omits some. The table includes around 140,000 clones, 55% to 80% detected once. Input material: PBMCs. The source is a woman aged 40 to 55 in good health and CMV-seronegative.

In its sample, this clone was seen a few times. This chain links TRBV18 with TRBJ1-1; 7 nucleotides align to TRBD1. After removal of 3 bases from V and 4 bases from J, the junction contained 8 bases not matched to a gene. This CDR3 spans 15 amino acids. Germline loops: CDR1 KGHSH, CDR2 LQKENI. DNA for the CDR3: TGTGCCAGCTCACCCACGACAGGGACGGGCACTGAAGCTTTCTTT. Its translation is CASSPTTGTGTEAFF.

V and J are TRBV7-3 and TRBJ2-7, with a weak D call TRBD1 (5 bases). Germline-derived CDR1 and CDR2 are SGHTA and FQGTGA. CDR3 size: 14 residues. The ends were cut back, 5 bases at V and 3 bases at J, with 14 bases in the middle. CDR3 in amino acids: CASSPLGQGYEQYF. Written as DNA, the CDR3 is TGTGCCAGCAGCCCCCTCGGTCAGGGCTACGAGCAGTACTTC.

There are a few counts of this clone. The V call is TRBV21-1, the J call TRBJ2-5; the table assigns TRBD2, which was not confirmed against the DNA. TRBV21-1 is annotated as a pseudogene. The CDR3 totals 15 residues. For the CDR3, the DNA is TGTGCCAGCAGCTGTGGACTAGCGAGGGAAGAGACCCAGTACTTC. Its protein product is CASSCGLAREETQYF.

This clone has only a few counts. The V call is TRBV19, the J call TRBJ1-6; 7 bases agree with TRBD1. V lost 9 bases to trimming and J lost 8 bases; unmatched junction nucleotides: 10. Per germline, CDR1 LNHDA and CDR2 SQIVND (reference sequence). There are 14 residues in the CDR3. This CDR3 reads CASSKGQPHSPLHF. Written as DNA, the CDR3 is TGTGCCAGCTCTAAGGGACAGCCGCATTCACCCCTCCACTTT.

The V gene is TRBV7-6, the J gene TRBJ1-2, with D perhaps TRBD1 (6 bases). Germline V gives CDR1 SGHVS, CDR2 FNYEAQ. V was trimmed by 4 bases and J by 3 bases, leaving 18 bases between them. The CDR3 is 16 residues long. Here the CDR3 DNA reads TGTGCCAGCAGCTCGGACAGTGCGCGTCTGGACTATGGCTACACCTTC. Amino acids: CASSSDSARLDYGYTF.

About this clone: At one end the junction does not follow the germline gene, possibly because of a read error. The rearrangement links TRBV6-1 to TRBJ1-5, with D unresolved. The CDR3 runs 11 residues. Germline V gene lookup returns CDR1 MNHNS and CDR2 SASEGT. The CDR3 here is CASSETRSPTF. As DNA, the CDR3 is TGTGCCAGCAGTGAAACTCGGAGCCCCACTTTT.

The chain couples TRBV7-8 to TRBJ1-2; 9 bases align to TRBD1. In germline, CDR1 is SGHVS, CDR2 FQNEAQ. The CDR3 length is 15 residues. With V trimmed by 5 bases and J by 7 bases, 11 bases remained unmatched. Here the CDR3 reads CASSPVDRGSVGYTF. The CDR3 nucleotides read TGTGCCAGCAGCCCCGTCGACAGGGGGTCTGTTGGCTACACCTTC.

The chain combines TRBV7-2 with TRBJ2-3; D may be TRBD1 (7 bases). The CDR3 loop spans 14 amino acids. V dropped 7 bases and J dropped 1 base, with 12 bases sitting between them. CDR1 is SGHTA and CDR2 is FQGNSA in the germline V gene. The chain's CDR3 is CASTQGGRTDTQYF. CDR3 in DNA: TGTGCCAGCACCCAGGGGGGCCGCACAGATACGCAGTATTTT.

This clone has just a few counts. The gene calls are TRBV7-9 and TRBJ1-2; D is perhaps TRBD1 (6 bases). CDR3 length equals 13 residues. CDR1 SEHNR and CDR2 FQNEAQ come from the germline V gene (reference sequence). V was trimmed by 4 bases and J by 4 bases, leaving 10 bases between them. The CDR3 DNA is TGTGCCAGCAGCTCAACAGGGTCCTATGGCTACACCTTC. Its translation is CASSSTGSYGYTF.

CDR3 DNA: TGTGCCAGCAGCTTAAGGGAGGTGACAGGGGCTAGCAATCAGCCCCAGCATTTT. Its translation is CASSLREVTGASNQPQHF. The J gene is TRBJ1-5, the V gene TRBV7-8; TRBD1 matches at 8 bases. Unmatched junction bases numbered 9, after V lost 2 bases and J lost 0 bases. The CDR3 extends over 18 amino acids. Germline V gene lookup returns CDR1 SGHVS and CDR2 FQNEAQ.

V is TRBV19 and J is TRBJ2-2, with D possibly matching TRBD1 (6 bases). Germline CDR1 LNHDA, CDR2 SQIVND (reference sequence). The V and J ends lost 4 bases and 7 bases respectively, with 13 bases between them. The CDR3 sequence is 14 residues long. The chain's CDR3 is CASSTTGIGGELFF. CDR3 DNA sequence: TGTGCCAGTAGTACCACAGGGATCGGCGGGGAGCTGTTTTTT.

CDR3 DNA: TGTGCCAGCAGTCCCGGGTACAGGGTAGGCACAGATACGCAGTATTTT. Protein sequence: CASSPGYRVGTDTQYF. The chain joins TRBV28 to TRBJ2-3, with D possibly being TRBD1 (6 bases). CDR3 length: 16 amino acids. V lost 5 bases to trimming and J lost 1 base, with 16 bases between them. Germline V gene data show CDR1 as MDHEN and CDR2 as SYDVKM.

The chain recombines TRBV29-1 with TRBJ2-7; 7 nucleotides align to TRBD1. With 4 bases clipped from V and 3 bases from J, the junction kept 3 bases outside the gene matches. Germline CDR1 and CDR2: SQVTM and ANQGSEA. The CDR3 totals 12 residues. CDR3 sequence: CSVGRGLYEQYF. In DNA form, the CDR3 reads TGCAGCGTTGGAAGGGGGCTCTACGAGCAGTACTTC.

This chain links TRBV14 with TRBJ1-6, with unresolved D. The CDR3 extends over 14 amino acids. Germline assignment: CDR1 SGHDN and CDR2 FVKESK. The V end lost 3 bases, the J end lost 6 bases, and 9 bases lay between the germline ends. In DNA, the CDR3 is TGTGCCAGCAGCCACCAGGCCGGTAATTCACCCCTCCACTTT. Protein product: CASSHQAGNSPLHF.

The rearrangement uses TRBV6-5 and TRBJ2-2, with D hard to call. This CDR3 contains 14 residues. With 2 bases removed from V and 1 base from J, the gap between germline ends came to 5 bases. The germline CDR1 and CDR2 sequences are MNHEY and SVGAGI. CDR3 residues: CASSYVRNTGELFF. The CDR3, as DNA: TGTGCCAGCAGTTACGTCAGGAACACCGGGGAGCTGTTTTTT.

This rearrangement joins TRBV19 to TRBJ2-3; TRBD2 matches at 9 bases. V shed 5 bases, J shed 2 bases, and the junction held 5 bases outside the gene matches. In germline, CDR1 is LNHDA, CDR2 SQIVND (reference sequence). This CDR3 spans 15 amino acids. CDR3 in DNA: TGTGCCAGTAGTTCCCTAGCGGGGATCACAGATACGCAGTATTTT. This translates into CASSSLAGITDTQYF. Using reference TRBV19 and TRBJ2-3 for the parts outside the CDR3, the full variable domain is DGGITQSPKYLFRKEGQNVTLSCEQNLNHDAMYWYRQDPGQGLRLIYYSQIVNDFQKGDIAEGYSVSREKKESFPLTVTSAQKNPTAFYLCASSSLAGITDTQYFGPGTRLTVL.

The chain employs TRBV7-2 and TRBJ2-3; weak D call: TRBD2 (6 bases). Trimming took off 5 bases at V and 2 bases at J, with 11 bases between the two ends. Germline V gene lookup returns CDR1 SGHTA and CDR2 FQGNSA. This CDR3 is built from 14 residues. The chain's CDR3 is CASSVRGDTDTQYF. The CDR3 bases are TGTGCCAGCAGCGTGCGGGGAGACACAGATACGCAGTATTTT.

This CDR3 reads CASSHPALGEWAEGNQPQHF. Here the CDR3 DNA reads TGTGCCAGCAGTCACCCTGCGCTGGGAGAGTGGGCAGAGGGCAATCAGCCCCAGCATTTT. The V call is TRBV28, the J call TRBJ1-5; D is unresolved. This CDR3 spans 20 amino acids. Germline assignment: CDR1 MDHEN and CDR2 SYDVKM. Trimming left V 5 bases short and J 2 bases short, with 28 bases between.

A note on this clone: No conserved phenylalanine or tryptophan ends this CDR3, so it is likely a read error. Because the CDR3's place on the DNA is in doubt, the DNA is left out and the CDR3 is given as listed by TCRdb. J is TRBJ1-2 and V is TRBV7-2. CDR1 and CDR2 (germline): SGHTA, FQGNSA. The CDR3 is 8 amino acids long, termini counted. CDR3 sequence reads: CASSLSAI.

The chain recombines TRBV7-3 with TRBJ2-3; TRBD2 matches at 9 bases. This CDR3 is built from 15 residues. The V and J ends lost 5 bases and 2 bases, in that order; junction bases with no gene match: 5. Germline-derived CDR1 and CDR2 are SGHTA and FQGTGA. The CDR3 loop reads CASSLRTSATDTQYF. CDR3 coding DNA: TGTGCCAGCAGCCTCCGGACTAGCGCCACAGATACGCAGTATTTT.

This rearrangement joins TRBV4-1 to TRBJ2-7, with D hard to call. V gave up 3 bases and J gave up 4 bases, with 22 bases separating them. Germline V CDR1 and CDR2: MGHRA, YSYEKL. The CDR3 is 17 amino acids. The CDR3 coding sequence is TGCGCCAGCAGCCATTGGGTGGCAGGAAAGGCCAAGTACGAGCAGTACTTC. Translation gives CASSHWVAGKAKYEQYF.

The chain combines TRBV5-4 with TRBJ1-1; 9 bases fit TRBD1. The CDR3 runs 16 residues. The V segment lost 3 bases and the J segment 5 bases; nucleotides outside the gene matches: 11. Germline values: CDR1 SGHNT, CDR2 YYREEE (reference sequence). This chain's CDR3 is CASSSFLTGGRTEAFF. The CDR3 nucleotides read TGTGCCAGCAGCTCCTTTCTGACAGGGGGAAGGACTGAAGCTTTCTTT.

This sequence joins TRBV27 and TRBJ1-1; TRBD1 aligns across 8 bases. V was clipped by 3 bases and J by 3 bases; unmatched bases: 12. Germline V gene sequence: CDR1 MNHEY, CDR2 SMNVEV (reference sequence). The CDR3 is 17 amino acids. CDR3 nucleotides: TGTGCCAGCAGTTTCCAGCTCCCGGGACAGGCTTACACTGAAGCTTTCTTT. This encodes CASSFQLPGQAYTEAFF.